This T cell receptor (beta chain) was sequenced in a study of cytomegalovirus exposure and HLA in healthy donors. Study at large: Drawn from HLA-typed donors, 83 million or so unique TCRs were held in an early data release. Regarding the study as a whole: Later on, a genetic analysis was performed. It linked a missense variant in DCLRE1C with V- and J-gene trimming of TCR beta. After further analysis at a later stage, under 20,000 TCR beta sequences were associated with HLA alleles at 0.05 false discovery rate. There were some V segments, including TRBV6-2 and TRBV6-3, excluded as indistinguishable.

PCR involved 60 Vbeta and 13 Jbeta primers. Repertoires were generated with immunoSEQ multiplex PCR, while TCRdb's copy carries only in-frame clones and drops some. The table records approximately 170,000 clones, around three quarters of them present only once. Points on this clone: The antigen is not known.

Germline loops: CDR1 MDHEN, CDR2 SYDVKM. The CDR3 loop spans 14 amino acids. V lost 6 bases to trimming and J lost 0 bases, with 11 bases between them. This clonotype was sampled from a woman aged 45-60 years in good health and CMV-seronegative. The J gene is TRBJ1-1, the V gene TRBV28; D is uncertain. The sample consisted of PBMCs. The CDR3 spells CASSLSFLNTEAFF. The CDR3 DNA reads TGTGCCAGCAGCCTCTCCTTCTTGAACACTGAAGCTTTCTTT.